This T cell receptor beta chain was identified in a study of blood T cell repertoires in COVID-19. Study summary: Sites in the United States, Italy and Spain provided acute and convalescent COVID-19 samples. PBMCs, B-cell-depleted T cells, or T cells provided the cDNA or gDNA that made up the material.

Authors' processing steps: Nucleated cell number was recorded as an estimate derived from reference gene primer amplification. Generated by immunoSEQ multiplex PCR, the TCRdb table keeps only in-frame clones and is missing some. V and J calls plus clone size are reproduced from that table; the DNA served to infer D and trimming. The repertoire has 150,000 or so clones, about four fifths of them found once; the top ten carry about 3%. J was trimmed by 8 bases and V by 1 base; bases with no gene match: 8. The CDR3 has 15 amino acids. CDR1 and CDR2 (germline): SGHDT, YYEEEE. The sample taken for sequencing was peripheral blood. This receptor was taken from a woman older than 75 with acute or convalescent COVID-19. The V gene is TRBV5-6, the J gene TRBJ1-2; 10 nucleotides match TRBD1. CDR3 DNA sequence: TGTGCCAGCAGCTTGAGGTCTGGGACAGGGGAGGGCTACACCTTC. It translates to CASSLRSGTGEGYTF.